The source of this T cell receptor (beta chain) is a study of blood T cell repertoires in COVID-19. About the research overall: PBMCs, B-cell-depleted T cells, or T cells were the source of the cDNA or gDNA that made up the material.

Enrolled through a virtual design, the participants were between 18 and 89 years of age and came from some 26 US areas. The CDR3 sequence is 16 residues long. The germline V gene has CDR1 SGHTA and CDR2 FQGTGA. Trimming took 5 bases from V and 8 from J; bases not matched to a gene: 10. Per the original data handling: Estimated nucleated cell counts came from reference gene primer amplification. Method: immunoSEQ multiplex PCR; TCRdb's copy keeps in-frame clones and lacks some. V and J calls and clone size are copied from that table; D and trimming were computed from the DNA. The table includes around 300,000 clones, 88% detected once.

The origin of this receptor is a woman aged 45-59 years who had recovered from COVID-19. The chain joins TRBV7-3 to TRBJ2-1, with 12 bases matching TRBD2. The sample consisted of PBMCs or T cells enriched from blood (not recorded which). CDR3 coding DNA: TGTGCCAGCAGCACCCGGACTAGCGGGAAGAACCATGAGCAGTTCTTC. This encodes CASSTRTSGKNHEQFF.